Sequencing of this T cell receptor (beta chain) was carried out in a study of neurological immune-mediated disorders. Study-wide results and limits: In multiple sclerosis patients, the repertoire cluster was unrelated to clinical or MRI findings. The level of TCR clonal expansion was highest in patients with HTLV-1-associated myelopathy and lowest in multiple sclerosis, where it fell below the level seen in healthy controls.

From germline, CDR1 is SGHVS and CDR2 FQNEAQ. With 8 bases clipped from V and 0 bases from J, the junction kept 6 bases outside the gene matches. The CDR3 runs to 15 residues. The method for making cDNA was 5'RACE, and it used 10-nucleotide random UMIs. Via MiXCR, TCRdb re-called the 5' RACE reads, giving one row per CDR3 protein. This table has roughly 70,000 distinct CDR3 sequences, 5.2% appearing once. This clonotype showed up many times. Its antigen is currently unknown. The sequence came from a woman in her twenties or thirties with multiple sclerosis. The chain recombines TRBV7-8 with TRBJ2-2; 7 bases are shared with TRBD1. Source material: PBMCs. CDR3 sequence: CASLEGASNTGELFF. CDR3 bases: TGTGCCAGCCTCGAGGGGGCCTCGAACACCGGGGAGCTGTTTTTT.